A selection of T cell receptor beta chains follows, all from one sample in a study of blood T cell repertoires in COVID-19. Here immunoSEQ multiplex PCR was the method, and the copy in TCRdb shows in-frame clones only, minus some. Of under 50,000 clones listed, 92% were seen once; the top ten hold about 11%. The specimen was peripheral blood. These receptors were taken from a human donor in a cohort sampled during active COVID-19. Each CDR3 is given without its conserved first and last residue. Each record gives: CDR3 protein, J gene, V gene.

AWSRRGSIYGYT | TRBJ1-2 | TRBV30
ASSQGQSYGYT | TRBJ1-2 | TRBV4-3
ASSLYLGAGNTIY | TRBJ1-3 | TRBV28
ASSLTYEKLAAISYEQY | TRBJ2-7 | TRBV28
ASSSSWGGEYEQY | TRBJ2-7 | TRBV7-6
SAGDRVSYEQY | TRBJ2-7 | TRBV29-1
ASSLLQGTYEQY | TRBJ2-7 | TRBV5-6
ASSYSRAGRYT | TRBJ1-2 | TRBV6-5
ASSQDLLGSYGYT | TRBJ1-2 | TRBV4-2
AGRLGSGIQETQY | TRBJ2-5 | TRBV2
ASSSPLQPQH | TRBJ1-5 | TRBV6-2/TRBV6-3
ATSRVAGEQF | TRBJ2-1 | TRBV15
ASSLAPPASRVAKNIQY | TRBJ2-4 | TRBV5-4
ASSLSLAGGLTHEQY | TRBJ2-7 | TRBV7-2
ASSSFRGTKLF | TRBJ1-4 | TRBV12-3/TRBV12-4
ASSSRTSGYEQY | TRBJ2-7 | TRBV7-2